This T cell receptor beta chain was identified in a study of cytotoxic CD8 clonotypes in ibrutinib-treated CLL. Study at large: Researchers reported about 10 relapsed/refractory and roughly 15 treatment-naive patients, 17 of them IGHV unmutated. The study's findings and limits: Clonality went up at the time of ibrutinib response, stayed stable in sustained remission, and later dropped back toward its baseline level at progression.

Using immunoSEQ multiplex PCR, the repertoire was profiled, and TCRdb retains in-frame clones only, with some absent. This repertoire shows some 120,000 clones, about 85% found once; its top ten account for roughly 3.3%. V lost 3 bases, J lost 2 bases, and 6 bases stayed unmatched. The germline V gene has CDR1 MNHEY and CDR2 SMNVEV (reference sequence). The CDR3 spans 15 residues. Turning to this clone: Its antigen is as yet unknown.

The clonotype was recovered from a human donor with chronic lymphocytic leukemia. Specimen: PBMCs, collected after 24 months of ibrutinib treatment. J is TRBJ2-7 and V is TRBV27; 8 bases match TRBD1. Here the CDR3 DNA reads TGTGCCAGCAGTTTCAGGGGGCTTCTCACCTACGAGCAGTACTTC. Protein product: CASSFRGLLTYEQYF.